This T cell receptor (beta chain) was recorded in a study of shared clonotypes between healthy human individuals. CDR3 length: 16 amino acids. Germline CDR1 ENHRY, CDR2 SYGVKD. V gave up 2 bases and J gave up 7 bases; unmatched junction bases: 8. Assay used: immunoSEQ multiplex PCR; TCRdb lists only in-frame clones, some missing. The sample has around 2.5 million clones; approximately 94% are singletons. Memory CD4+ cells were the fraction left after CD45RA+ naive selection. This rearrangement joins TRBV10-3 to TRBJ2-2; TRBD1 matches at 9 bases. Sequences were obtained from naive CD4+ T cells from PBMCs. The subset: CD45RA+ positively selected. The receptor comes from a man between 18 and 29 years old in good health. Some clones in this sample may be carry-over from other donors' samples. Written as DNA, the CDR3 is TGTGCCATCAGTGAGAATGGGACAGGGAAGGGCGGGGAGCTGTTTTTT. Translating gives CAISENGTGKGGELFF.